This T cell receptor beta chain was obtained from a study of PD-L1 blockade in urothelial cancer. Background on the study: Patients had undergone 0 to 3 prior chemotherapy regimens. Blood samples had a median of approximately 150,000 T cells, tens of thousands of unique TCRs, and clonality 0.08 to 0.09.

CDR3 length: 15 residues. The V segment lost 2 bases and the J segment 9 bases; nucleotides outside the gene matches: 10. Germline CDR1 is SGHDN and CDR2 is FVKESK. Synthetic templates analogous to TCR were spiked into all PCRs individually. Assay used: immunoSEQ multiplex PCR; TCRdb lists only in-frame clones, some missing. Of tens of thousands of clones detected, 87% appear once; the ten largest clones hold approximately 7.1%. Sequenced here: PBMCs, sampled around atezolizumab (anti-PD-L1) treatment. The origin of this receptor is a man in his 60s with urothelial cancer. This rearrangement joins TRBV14 to TRBJ2-4; 7 positions agree with TRBD1. As DNA, the CDR3 is TGTGCCAGCAGCCAAAGACAGGGCGGATCTGTCATTCAGTACTTC. Translating it yields CASSQRQGGSVIQYF. Filled out from reference TRBV14 and TRBJ2-4, the complete variable domain reads EAGVTQFPSHSVIEKGQTVTLRCDPISGHDNLYWYRRVMGKEIKFLLHFVKESKQDESGMPNNRFLAERTGGTYSTLKVQPAELEDSGVYFCASSQRQGGSVIQYFGAGTRLSVL.